One and the same sample provided the 10 T cell receptor beta chains below, sequenced in a study of response to subunit inactivated influenza vaccine. MiXCR, applied by TCRdb to the RT-PCR reads, yields one record per CDR3 protein. The sample has about half a million distinct CDR3 sequences; about 25% are singletons. Sequenced material: CD4+ T cells sorted from PBMCs, taken about 5 days after vaccination. These receptors were taken from a man aged 50-59 years who received an inactivated influenza vaccine.

The J gene is TRBJ2-2, the V gene TRBV4-3; tentatively, D is TRBD2 (6 bases). Germline V gene data show CDR1 as LGHNA and CDR2 as YSLEER. The CDR3 spans 16 residues. The V end was cut by 3 bases, the J end by 3 bases, with 14 bases between. The CDR3 nucleotides are TGCGCCAGCAGCCAGGGTGGGGGGTTGGACACCGGGGAGCTGTTTTTT. It encodes CASSQGGGLDTGELFF.

Only a few counts were recorded for this clonotype. The J gene is TRBJ2-7, the V gene TRBV5-7; 10 positions agree with TRBD2. TRBV5-7 is given ORF status, its function remaining uncertain. V shed 5 bases, J shed 5 bases, and the junction held 7 bases outside the gene matches. The CDR3 is 14 residues long. In nucleotides, the CDR3 is TGTGCCAGCAGAGTAGCGGGAGGCCCGAACGAGCAGTACTTC. Its translation is CASRVAGGPNEQYF.

This chain connects TRBV5-1 to TRBJ2-7; D may match TRBD1 or TRBD2 (7 bases each). Germline assignment: CDR1 SGHRS and CDR2 YFSETQ. V was pared by 2 bases and J by 1 base, with 10 bases between. The CDR3 extends over 14 amino acids. CDR3 in amino acids: CASSLAGQSYEQYF. DNA for the CDR3: TGCGCCAGCAGCTTAGCGGGACAGTCCTACGAGCAGTACTTC. The whole variable domain, filled in from reference TRBV5-1 and TRBJ2-7, reads KAGVTQTPRYLIKTRGQQVTLSCSPISGHRSVSWYQQTPGQGLQFLFEYFSETQRNKGNFPGRFSGRQFSNSRSEMNVSTLELGDSALYLCASSLAGQSYEQYFGPGTRLTVT.

This chain uses TRBV25-1 with TRBJ1-4; 11 bases align to TRBD1. Germline CDR1 is MGHDK and CDR2 is SYGVNS. V lost 2 bases and J lost 11; bases outside the gene matches: 7. CDR3 length: 15 residues. Written as DNA, the CDR3 is TGTGCCAGCAGTGAACCCGGGACAGGGGGGAGGAAACTGTTTTTT. Translating gives CASSEPGTGGRKLFF.

V is TRBV29-1 and J is TRBJ1-1; D remains unclear. Germline CDR1 is SQVTM and CDR2 is ANQGSEA. The CDR3 runs 13 residues. Between the trimmed V and J ends, which lost 4 bases and 3 bases, there was a span of 12 bases. Here the CDR3 reads CSVVRERDTEAFF. CDR3 bases: TGCAGCGTTGTAAGGGAGAGGGACACTGAAGCTTTCTTT.

The chain joins TRBV9 to TRBJ2-2; 9 bases match TRBD2. The CDR3 consists of 18 residues. J lost 0 bases, V lost 0 bases, and 6 bases had no gene match. Germline V lookup: CDR1 SGDLS, CDR2 YYNGEE. The CDR3 sequence is CASSVGLAGTANTGELFF. CDR3 DNA sequence: TGTGCCAGCAGCGTAGGGCTAGCGGGGACCGCGAACACCGGGGAGCTGTTTTTT.

This chain connects TRBV6-5 to TRBJ1-6; the D gene is possibly TRBD1 (5 bases). V shed 3 bases and J shed 6 bases, with 12 bases lying between them. The CDR3 runs to 15 residues. Germline CDR1 and CDR2: MNHEY and SVGAGI. The CDR3 protein is CASSYISGGNSPLHF. In nucleotides, the CDR3 is TGTGCCAGCAGTTATATTTCGGGGGGTAATTCACCCCTCCACTTT.

This clonotype was recorded at least ten times. The V and J genes are TRBV7-9 and TRBJ2-7, with TRBD2 matching 7 bases. Germline V lookup: CDR1 SEHNR, CDR2 FQNEAQ (reference sequence). The CDR3 covers 14 residues. V lost 5 bases, J lost 3 bases, and 7 bases stayed unmatched. CDR3 protein: CASSPRGGNYEQYF. CDR3 DNA: TGTGCCAGCAGCCCCCGGGGAGGGAACTACGAGCAGTACTTC.

The chain is built from TRBV6-2 or TRBV6-3 and TRBJ2-7, with 9 bases identical to TRBD2. This CDR3 is built from 15 residues. J was trimmed by 3 bases and V by 6 bases; bases with no gene match: 9. Germline assignment: CDR1 MNHEY and CDR2 SVGEGT. The DNA of the CDR3 is TGTGCCAGCAGAAAGATAGCGGGAGTTCTCTACGAGCAGTACTTC. This encodes CASRKIAGVLYEQYF.

This clonotype was observed a few times. This rearrangement joins TRBV12-3 or TRBV12-4 to TRBJ2-2, with D possibly matching TRBD2 (6 bases). Trimming cost V 9 bases and J 7 bases, with 12 bases left between them. The CDR3 is 12 residues long. The CDR3 DNA follows: TGTGCCAGTGGCGGGATTAGCGGGGAGCTGTTTTTT. Translation: CASGGISGELFF.